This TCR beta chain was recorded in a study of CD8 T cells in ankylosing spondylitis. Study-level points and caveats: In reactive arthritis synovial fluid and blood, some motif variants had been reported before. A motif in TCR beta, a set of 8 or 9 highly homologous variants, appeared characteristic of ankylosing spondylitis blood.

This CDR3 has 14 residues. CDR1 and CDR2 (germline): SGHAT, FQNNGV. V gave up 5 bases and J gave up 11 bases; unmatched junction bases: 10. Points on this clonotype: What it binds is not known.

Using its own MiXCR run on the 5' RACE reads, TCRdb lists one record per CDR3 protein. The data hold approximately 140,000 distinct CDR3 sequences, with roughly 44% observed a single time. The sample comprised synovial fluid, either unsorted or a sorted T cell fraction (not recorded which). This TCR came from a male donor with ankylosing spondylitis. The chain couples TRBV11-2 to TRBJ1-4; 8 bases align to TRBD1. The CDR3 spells CASSPQGAIGKLFF. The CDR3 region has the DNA TGTGCCAGCAGCCCCCAGGGGGCGATTGGGAAACTGTTTTTT.